This passage covers 21 T cell receptor beta chains from one sample sequenced in a study of cytomegalovirus exposure and HLA in healthy donors (dated by TCRdb to 2015 to 2018). Libraries were prepared through the immunoSEQ multiplex PCR assay. The multiplex PCR relied on a mix of 60 forward primers for TCR Vbeta segments and 13 reverse primers for TCR Jbeta segments. TCRdb provides this immuneACCESS table in a form limited to in-frame rearrangements. Some clones are lacking; in checked studies, under half of them reflect an unresolved V gene, and why the rest are absent is not known. The sample table holds 240,000 or so clones, of which roughly 82% were seen once. The ten top clones hold approximately 5.3% of the sample. Sequencing was performed on PBMCs. These receptors were obtained from a woman aged 40 to 50 in good health and CMV-seropositive.

To note about this clone: Other DNA variants within this sample encode the same CDR3. This rearrangement joins TRBV4-1 to TRBJ1-4, with 8 bases aligning to TRBD1. CDR3 length: 15 residues. The trim removed 2 bases at V and 4 bases at J, leaving 3 bases unmatched. In germline, CDR1 is MGHRA, CDR2 YSYEKL. DNA for the CDR3: TGCGCCAGCAGCCAATCCGGGACAGGTAATGAAAAACTGTTTTTT. Amino acids: CASSQSGTGNEKLFF.

The J gene is TRBJ1-2, the V gene TRBV7-8; TRBD1 agrees at 8 bases. From germline, CDR1 is SGHVS and CDR2 FQNEAQ. J was trimmed by 5 bases and V by 5 bases; bases with no gene match: 7. The CDR3 has 14 residues. As DNA, the CDR3 is TGTGCCAGCAGCCGGACACAGGGGGGGTATGGCTACACCTTC. Encoded protein: CASSRTQGGYGYTF.

The chain has TRBV7-2 and TRBJ2-1, with 12 bases matching TRBD2. The germline CDR1 and CDR2 sequences are SGHTA and FQGNSA. There are 19 residues in the CDR3. V lost 1 base, J lost 0 bases, and 7 bases stayed unmatched. CDR3 sequence: CASSLERGLAGLSYNEQFF. CDR3 DNA sequence: TGTGCCAGCAGCTTAGAGCGAGGACTAGCGGGACTCTCCTACAATGAGCAGTTCTTC.

This clone has only a few counts. The chain carries TRBV6-6 and TRBJ2-7, with 7 bases matching TRBD2. Germline V CDR1 and CDR2: MNHNY, SVGAGI (reference sequence). This CDR3 is 15 amino acids long. V lost 0 bases and J lost 5; bases outside the gene matches: 7. CDR3 bases: TGTGCCAGCAGTTACTCGGTGCGGGAGCCGGACGAGCAGTACTTC. Translating gives CASSYSVREPDEQYF.

The J gene is TRBJ1-4, the V gene TRBV5-5; D remains unclear. The CDR3 contains 15 residues. From germline, CDR1 is SGHKS and CDR2 YYEKEE (reference sequence). V was shortened by 0 bases and J by 2 bases, with 8 bases between the two germline ends. The CDR3 sequence: CASSLGLGTNEKLFF. CDR3 sequence (DNA): TGTGCCAGCAGCTTGGGGCTCGGGACTAATGAAAAACTGTTTTTT.

The chain employs TRBV5-4 and TRBJ1-3; TRBD1 matches 9 bases. The CDR3 is 17 residues long. Germline trimming cut 3 bases from V and 0 bases from J; bases unmatched to any gene: 7. From germline, CDR1 is SGHNT and CDR2 YYREEE (reference sequence). CDR3 sequence (DNA): TGTGCCAGCAGCTCCGAACGGACAGGGGTCTCTGGAAACACCATATATTTT. Protein sequence: CASSSERTGVSGNTIYF.

V gene TRBV5-1 combines with J gene TRBJ1-3; D gene ambiguous. The CDR3 is made up of 16 amino acids. Between the trimmed V and J ends, which lost 0 bases and 0 bases, there was a span of 10 bases. The germline gives CDR1 SGHRS, CDR2 YFSETQ. The CDR3 loop reads CASSLDTPSSGNTIYF. CDR3 bases: TGCGCCAGCAGCTTGGATACACCAAGCTCTGGAAACACCATATATTTT. The full variable domain, its missing parts supplied by reference TRBV5-1 and TRBJ1-3, is KAGVTQTPRYLIKTRGQQVTLSCSPISGHRSVSWYQQTPGQGLQFLFEYFSETQRNKGNFPGRFSGRQFSNSRSEMNVSTLELGDSALYLCASSLDTPSSGNTIYFGEGSWLTVV.

Comments on this clone: This same CDR3 is encoded by further DNA sequences in the sample. CDR3 sequence (DNA): TGTGCCAGCAGCTTAGGGGGACAGGGAGGACAGCCCCAGCATTTT. Translated: CASSLGGQGGQPQHF. The chain couples TRBV7-2 to TRBJ1-5, with 9 bases identical to TRBD1. The CDR3 contains 15 residues. The germline V gene has CDR1 SGHTA and CDR2 FQGNSA. The trim removed 1 base at V and 7 bases at J, leaving 5 bases unmatched.

This clone has only a few counts. V and J are TRBV7-9 and TRBJ1-1; TRBD1 agrees at 8 bases. CDR1 is SEHNR, CDR2 FQNEAQ, per germline (reference sequence). The length of the CDR3 is 13 residues. Germline trimming cut 5 bases from V and 5 bases from J; bases unmatched to any gene: 4. In nucleotides, the CDR3 is TGTGCCAGCAGCGTACAGGGGGGAACTGAAGCTTTCTTT. Amino acid sequence: CASSVQGGTEAFF.

On this clone itself: This sample includes further DNA sequences coding for the same CDR3. The chain combines TRBV4-3 with TRBJ2-1; TRBD2 agrees at 7 bases. The CDR3 consists of 14 residues. After removal of 1 base from V and 3 bases from J, the junction contained 0 bases not matched to a gene. CDR1 and CDR2 from the germline V gene are LGHNA and YSLEER. Written as DNA, the CDR3 is TGCGCCAGCAGCCAAGCGGGGGGCTACAATGAGCAGTTCTTC. It specifies CASSQAGGYNEQFF.

The rearrangement joins TRBV4-2 to TRBJ1-1, with 12 positions matching TRBD1. The V and J ends lost 0 bases and 11 bases, in that order; junction bases with no gene match: 4. The CDR3 extends over 14 amino acids. The germline gives CDR1 LGHNA, CDR2 YNFKEQ. CDR3 protein: CASSQDGTGGHAFF. DNA for the CDR3: TGTGCCAGCAGCCAAGATGGGACAGGGGGCCACGCTTTCTTT.

This clone has a single count. The rearrangement links TRBV5-1 to TRBJ2-3; D gene uncertain. The V gene lost 0 bases and the J gene lost 2 bases, with 7 bases spanning the gap. CDR1 is SGHRS and CDR2 is YFSETQ in the germline V gene. The CDR3 is 14 residues long. CDR3 region: CASSLGGNTDTQYF. As DNA, the CDR3 is TGCGCCAGCAGCTTGGGCGGCAACACAGATACGCAGTATTTT. Complete variable domain (other parts from reference TRBV5-1 and TRBJ2-3): KAGVTQTPRYLIKTRGQQVTLSCSPISGHRSVSWYQQTPGQGLQFLFEYFSETQRNKGNFPGRFSGRQFSNSRSEMNVSTLELGDSALYLCASSLGGNTDTQYFGPGTRLTVL.

About this clone itself: The sample contains more than one DNA sequence encoding this CDR3. The DNA for the CDR3 is TGCAGCGTTGGTCTCTCTGGGGCCAACGTCCTGACTTTC. Translating it yields CSVGLSGANVLTF. The chain is built from TRBV29-1 and TRBJ2-6, with D unresolved. Germline loops: CDR1 SQVTM, CDR2 ANQGSEA. V lost 4 bases to trimming and J lost 0 bases, with 4 bases between them. This CDR3 contains 13 residues.

The rearrangement links TRBV5-1 to TRBJ1-1; maybe TRBD1 (5 bases). V was trimmed by 4 bases and J by 3 bases, leaving 13 bases between them. The V gene's germline CDR1 is SGHRS and CDR2 YFSETQ. The CDR3 length is 14 residues. The chain's CDR3 is CASSRGFVDTEAFF. The CDR3 DNA sequence: TGCGCCAGCAGCAGGGGATTTGTGGACACTGAAGCTTTCTTT.

This clone was observed a few times. The J gene is TRBJ2-7, the V gene TRBV11-1; TRBD1 aligns across 9 bases. The germline V gene has CDR1 SGHAT and CDR2 FQDESV (reference sequence). CDR3 length: 13 residues. V lost 5 bases and J lost 4; bases outside the gene matches: 3. CDR3 sequence: CASSKGTGYEQYF. The CDR3 DNA reads TGTGCCAGCAGCAAAGGGACAGGGTACGAGCAGTACTTC.

The chain employs TRBV27 and TRBJ1-1; D not certain. Germline CDR1 and CDR2: MNHEY and SMNVEV (reference sequence). Trimming removed 2 bases at V and 5 bases at J, with 15 bases between. The CDR3 is 15 amino acids. CDR3 DNA: TGTGCCAGCAGTTTAAGCCCGGCAGGAAAAACTGAAGCTTTCTTT. This encodes CASSLSPAGKTEAFF.

The chain has TRBV6-4 and TRBJ2-3; TRBD1 might be the D (6 bases). The CDR3 covers 14 residues. Looked up from germline, CDR1 is MRHNA and CDR2 is SNTAGT. Trimming pared 2 bases from V and 2 bases from J, leaving 8 bases between. CDR3 loop: CASSDQGHTDTQYF. The CDR3 region has the DNA TGTGCCAGCAGTGACCAGGGGCACACAGATACGCAGTATTTT.

The chain recombines TRBV6-4 with TRBJ1-6; 8 bases map to TRBD1. The CDR3 is made up of 16 amino acids. CDR1 and CDR2 from the germline V gene are MRHNA and SNTAGT. J gave up 4 bases and V 5 bases, and 7 bases lay outside the gene matches. The CDR3 DNA is TGTGCCAGCAGTTCAGACAGGGGCCCATATAATTCACCCCTCCACTTT. This encodes CASSSDRGPYNSPLHF.

This clone was observed a single time. The chain has TRBV14 and TRBJ1-2; D unclear. Trimming cost V 0 bases and J 4 bases, with 12 bases left between them. Germline CDR1 and CDR2: SGHDN and FVKESK. There are 15 residues in the CDR3. Written as DNA, the CDR3 is TGTGCCAGCAGCCAAGAGTCGTACAGCCCCTATGGCTACACCTTC. Translating it yields CASSQESYSPYGYTF.

J is TRBJ2-7 and V is TRBV2; 7 bases fit TRBD1. Germline assignment: CDR1 SNHLY and CDR2 FYNNEI. The CDR3 contains 15 residues. The J segment lost 0 bases and the V segment lost 4 bases, leaving 6 bases of the junction unmatched. As DNA, the CDR3 is TGTGCCAGCAGTGGGCGACAGGGCTCCTCCTACGAGCAGTACTTC. Its translation is CASSGRQGSSYEQYF.

The V call is TRBV9, the J call TRBJ1-1, with D uncertain. Trimming removed 4 bases at V and 4 bases at J, with 14 bases between. Germline CDR1 SGDLS, CDR2 YYNGEE. The CDR3 sequence is 14 residues long. CDR3 DNA sequence: TGTGCCAGCAGCCCCCGCGGGAGTAGCACTGAAGCTTTCTTT. Translated: CASSPRGSSTEAFF. The entire variable domain, with the rest obtained from reference TRBV9 and TRBJ1-1, is as follows: DSGVTQTPKHLITATGQRVTLRCSPRSGDLSVYWYQQSLDQGLQFLIQYYNGEERAKGNILERFSAQQFPDLHSELNLSSLELGDSALYFCASSPRGSSTEAFFGQGTRLTVV.